These T cell receptor beta chains were read from a single sample in a study of T cells in Graves' hyperthyroidism and ophthalmopathy. In TCRdb, the multiplex PCR reads were re-called with MiXCR into one record per CDR3 protein. This repertoire shows hundreds of thousands of distinct CDR3 sequences, around 24% found once; its top ten account for approximately 11%. Sample: blood. These receptors all stem from a woman younger than 45 with Graves' ophthalmopathy. Each CDR3 is given with its conserved first and last residue. Each record gives: CDR3 length, clone size, J gene, D gene, V gene, CDR3 DNA, CDR3 protein. The D gene is left open where the match is weak. Size tells how often a clone was seen (once, few, many) or the class of an expanded clone, and some rows leave it out.

length: 18
size: -
J: TRBJ2-5
D: -
V: TRBV11-2
DNA: TGTGCCAGCAGCTTACATCCCTTTACCGGGGGTTTCCAAGAGACCCAGTACTTC
CDR3: CASSLHPFTGGFQETQYF

length: 13
size: many
J: TRBJ1-5
D: TRBD1
V: TRBV2
DNA: TGTGCCAGCGGACAGGGGGGGGATCAGCCCCAGCATTTT
CDR3: CASGQGGDQPQHF

length: 14
size: -
J: TRBJ2-2
D: TRBD2
V: TRBV29-1
DNA: TGCAGCGTTGTGGAGGGAGGGTTCACCGGGGAGCTGTTTTTT
CDR3: CSVVEGGFTGELFF

length: 13
size: -
J: TRBJ2-7
D: -
V: TRBV6-1
DNA: TGTGCCTCCCCCGGGGGACCCTATCTCGAGCAGTACTTC
CDR3: CASPGGPYLEQYF

length: 13
size: -
J: TRBJ1-2
D: TRBD1
V: TRBV29-1
DNA: TGCAGCGTTGGGATGGGACAGGGGTATGGCTACACCTTC
CDR3: CSVGMGQGYGYTF

length: 13
size: many
J: TRBJ1-2
D: -
V: TRBV7-2
DNA: TGTGCCAGCAGCAAACGGGACTACTATGGCTACACCTTC
CDR3: CASSKRDYYGYTF

length: 14
size: many
J: TRBJ1-3
D: TRBD1
V: TRBV6-1
DNA: TGTGCCAGCTGGCCGACAGGGGCTGGAAACACCATATATTTT
CDR3: CASWPTGAGNTIYF

length: 14
size: few
J: TRBJ2-5
D: TRBD1
V: TRBV28
DNA: TGTGCCAGCAGGGGAGACAGGGCAGGGGAGACCCAGTACTTC
CDR3: CASRGDRAGETQYF

length: 14
size: few
J: TRBJ1-2
D: -
V: TRBV6-1
DNA: TGTGCCAGCAGTACCCAGGGACCGCAGTATGGCTACACCTTC
CDR3: CASSTQGPQYGYTF

length: 15
size: few
J: TRBJ2-2
D: -
V: TRBV15
DNA: TGTGCCACCAGCAGAGCGACCGGGGCGGCCGGGGAGCTGTTTTTT
CDR3: CATSRATGAAGELFF

length: 13
size: many
J: TRBJ2-7
D: -
V: TRBV27
DNA: TGTGCCAGCAGCCCATCTTCCTCCTACGAGCAGTACTTC
CDR3: CASSPSSSYEQYF

length: 12
size: -
J: TRBJ2-5
D: -
V: TRBV15
DNA: TGTGCCACCAGCAGAGATCAAGGGACCCAGTACTTC
CDR3: CATSRDQGTQYF

length: 14
size: many
J: TRBJ2-7
D: TRBD2
V: TRBV20-1
DNA: TGCAGTGCTAGCAAGCGGGGGGGCCTCTACGAGCAGTACTTC
CDR3: CSASKRGGLYEQYF

length: 13
size: -
J: TRBJ1-2
D: -
V: TRBV12-3/TRBV12-4
DNA: TGTGCCAGCAGTTTAGCCGGTCAGAAAGGCTACACCTTC
CDR3: CASSLAGQKGYTF

length: 15
size: -
J: TRBJ2-5
D: TRBD2
V: TRBV20-1
DNA: TGCAGTGCTCCCATGAGGGCGGGGGGGGCGGAGACCCAGTACTTC
CDR3: CSAPMRAGGAETQYF

length: 13
size: many
J: TRBJ1-5
D: TRBD1
V: TRBV6-5
DNA: TGTGCCAGCAGTTCAACAGGGGTTCAGCCCCAGCATTTT
CDR3: CASSSTGVQPQHF

length: 16
size: -
J: TRBJ2-7
D: TRBD1
V: TRBV9
DNA: TGTGCCAGCAGCACCCGAGGGGGGACAGGGGATCCCGAGCAGTACTTC
CDR3: CASSTRGGTGDPEQYF

length: 14
size: many
J: TRBJ2-7
D: -
V: TRBV6-1
DNA: TGTGCCAGCAGGGAGGGGGGGGCTGGGGACGAGCAGTACTTC
CDR3: CASREGGAGDEQYF

length: 14
size: -
J: TRBJ2-7
D: TRBD1
V: TRBV30
DNA: TGTGCCTGGAGGCACAGGGGAAGCTCCTACGAGCAGTACTTC
CDR3: CAWRHRGSSYEQYF

length: 18
size: -
J: TRBJ2-2
D: TRBD2
V: TRBV28
DNA: TGTGCCAGCAGTTTTCCCGGTCAAAGCGGGAGTTACACCGGGGAGCTGTTTTTT
CDR3: CASSFPGQSGSYTGELFF

length: 13
size: few
J: TRBJ2-6
D: -
V: TRBV6-1
DNA: TGTGCCAGCAGTGGAAATGGGGCCAACGTCCTGACTTTC
CDR3: CASSGNGANVLTF

length: 14
size: many
J: TRBJ2-7
D: -
V: TRBV6-1
DNA: TGTGCCAGCAGACCAACGAGGCCGCAGCCCGAGCAGTACTTC
CDR3: CASRPTRPQPEQYF

length: 15
size: many
J: TRBJ1-1
D: -
V: TRBV4-1
DNA: TGCGCCAGCAGCCAAGACGGTCGGATGAACACTGAAGCTTTCTTT
CDR3: CASSQDGRMNTEAFF